A selection of T cell receptor beta chains follows, all from one sample in a study of OX40 agonist ivuxolimab in advanced cancers. Only in-frame clones appear in the TCRdb table, and some are missing; sequencing was by immunoSEQ multiplex PCR. The repertoire holds about 35,000 clones, with about four fifths as singletons. The specimen was CD4+ or CD8+ T cells sorted from blood, collected in a trial of the OX40 agonist ivuxolimab. These receptors all come from an adult with an advanced solid tumor such as melanoma, head and neck, liver or kidney cancer. Both conserved end residues are part of each CDR3. D genes are given only for firm matches. Some rows have no size entry. The others give once, few or many, or a class for an expanded clone.

cdr3_aa	cdr3_nt	d_call	j_call	clone_size	v_call
CGAGQTNTGELFF	TGTGGAGCCGGACAGACGAACACCGGGGAGCTGTTTTTT	NA	TRBJ2-2	NA	TRBV25-1
CASSLSQGGYEQYF	TGTGCCAGCAGTTTATCGCAGGGGGGCTACGAGCAGTACTTC	NA	TRBJ2-7	NA	TRBV27
CAISESRETQYF	TGTGCCATCAGTGAGTCCCGTGAGACCCAGTACTTC	NA	TRBJ2-5	NA	TRBV10-3
CATRSGTGEQFF	TGTGCCACCAGATCGGGGACTGGTGAGCAGTTCTTC	NA	TRBJ2-1	NA	TRBV15
CASSLVGNNEQFF	TGTGCCAGCAGCTTAGTAGGAAACAATGAGCAGTTCTTC	NA	TRBJ2-1	NA	TRBV7-9
CASSLSGVAKAGIEGYTF	TGTGCCAGCAGCTTATCGGGCGTGGCAAAGGCGGGGATAGAAGGCTACACCTTC	NA	TRBJ1-2	NA	TRBV11-2
CSVDIATTFF	TGCAGCGTTGATATCGCGACGACTTTCTTT	NA	TRBJ1-1	NA	TRBV29-1
CASSLWGPDHTGELFF	TGTGCCAGCAGCCTATGGGGACCCGATCACACCGGGGAGCTGTTTTTT	NA	TRBJ2-2	NA	TRBV11-2
CASSRGTGGAGPNEQFF	TGTGCCAGCAGCCGCGGGACAGGGGGCGCCGGGCCCAATGAGCAGTTCTTC	TRBD1	TRBJ2-1	NA	TRBV13
CASSQGRYEQYF	TGTGCCAGCAGCCAAGGAAGGTACGAGCAGTACTTC	NA	TRBJ2-7	NA	TRBV4-2
CASSGDRGFNEQYF	TGTGCCAGCAGTGGGGACAGGGGGTTCAACGAGCAGTACTTC	TRBD1	TRBJ2-7	NA	TRBV27
CASSEGTANYVYSNQPQHF	TGTGCCAGCAGCGAAGGGACAGCCAATTACGTATATAGCAATCAGCCCCAGCATTTT	TRBD1	TRBJ1-5	few	TRBV7-8
CASSLGGLGFQLFF	TGTGCCAGCAGCTTGGGGGGGCTGGGTTTTCAACTGTTTTTT	NA	TRBJ1-4	once	TRBV5-6
CASSLLGLYYEQYF	TGTGCCAGCAGCTTATTGGGCTTATACTACGAGCAGTACTTC	NA	TRBJ2-7	NA	TRBV7-2
CASSLTGRDASYEQYF	TGTGCCAGCAGCTTAACCGGGCGGGACGCCTCCTACGAGCAGTACTTC	NA	TRBJ2-7	NA	TRBV7-6
CASSLDPSVPFYEQYF	TGTGCCAGCAGCTTGGATCCTAGCGTCCCCTTCTACGAGCAGTACTTC	NA	TRBJ2-7	NA	TRBV7-6
CASSFLNGGQPQQYF	TGTGCCAGCAGCTTCCTCAACGGTGGGCAGCCCCAGCAGTACTTC	NA	TRBJ2-7	NA	TRBV7-2
CASSRGGTDTQYF	TGTGCCAGCAGCAGGGGTGGCACAGATACGCAGTATTTT	NA	TRBJ2-3	NA	TRBV28
CASSHSSVGGVGSYEQYF	TGCGCCAGCAGCCACTCCAGTGTCGGGGGAGTAGGCTCCTACGAGCAGTACTTC	NA	TRBJ2-7	NA	TRBV4-3
CASSEGRLETRDTQYF	TGTGCCAGCAGCGAGGGGCGGTTGGAGACCCGGGATACGCAGTATTTT	NA	TRBJ2-3	NA	TRBV9
CASSPDSGNTIYF	TGTGCCAGCAGCCCGGACAGTGGAAACACCATATATTTT	NA	TRBJ1-3	NA	TRBV11-1
CASSSDMYLNNYGYTF	TGTGCCAGCAGTTCCGACATGTACCTAAATAACTATGGCTACACCTTC	NA	TRBJ1-2	NA	TRBV28
CASSSTELGETQYF	TGTGCCAGCAGTAGCACGGAGTTGGGAGAGACCCAGTACTTC	NA	TRBJ2-5	NA	TRBV6-1
CASSPLGRSGANVLTF	TGTGCCAGCAGTCCCTTAGGACGCTCTGGGGCCAACGTCCTGACTTTC	NA	TRBJ2-6	NA	TRBV27
CASLGNEQFF	TGTGCCAGCCTGGGGAATGAGCAGTTCTTC	NA	TRBJ2-1	NA	TRBV7-8
CASSLDREQETQYF	TGTGCCAGCAGCTTAGACAGGGAACAAGAGACCCAGTACTTC	TRBD1	TRBJ2-5	NA	TRBV6-5
CASSFSDRNNQPQHF	TGTGCCAGCAGCTTCTCGGACAGGAACAATCAGCCCCAGCATTTT	TRBD1	TRBJ1-5	NA	TRBV7-8
CASSQSGTRYNEQFF	TGCGCCAGCAGCCAATCCGGGACGCGTTACAATGAGCAGTTCTTC	NA	TRBJ2-1	NA	TRBV4-1
CASSLLTGRIGNQPQHF	TGTGCCAGCAGTTTATTGACAGGGCGTATAGGCAATCAGCCCCAGCATTTT	TRBD1	TRBJ1-5	NA	TRBV28
CASTDHQGLTYEQYF	TGTGCCAGCACCGACCACCAGGGACTCACCTACGAGCAGTACTTC	NA	TRBJ2-7	NA	TRBV2
CASSSHSGRYGELFF	TGTGCCAGCAGCTCCCATAGCGGGAGGTACGGGGAGCTGTTTTTT	TRBD2	TRBJ2-2	NA	TRBV7-9
CASSIRMTSGIPYEQYF	TGTGCCAGTAGTATCCGTATGACTAGCGGGATCCCCTACGAGCAGTACTTC	TRBD2	TRBJ2-7	NA	TRBV19
CASSPMVAGPQRGQYF	TGTGCCAGCAGCCCAATGGTAGCGGGCCCCCAGAGGGGGCAGTACTTC	TRBD2	TRBJ2-7	NA	TRBV7-6
CASSVYGNEQFF	TGTGCCAGCAGCGTATATGGCAATGAGCAGTTCTTC	NA	TRBJ2-1	NA	TRBV9
CASSPEGVSYNEQFF	TGTGCCAGCAGCCCCGAAGGCGTCTCCTACAATGAGCAGTTCTTC	NA	TRBJ2-1	NA	TRBV9
CASSLSGGEAYEQYF	TGTGCCAGCAGTTTAAGCGGGGGCGAAGCCTACGAGCAGTACTTC	TRBD2	TRBJ2-7	NA	TRBV28
CASSSLGTVYYEQYF	TGTGCCAGCAGCTCTCTCGGGACCGTATACTACGAGCAGTACTTC	NA	TRBJ2-7	NA	TRBV7-2
CASSPWTGSNYGYTF	TGTGCCAGCTCACCTTGGACAGGGTCTAACTATGGCTACACCTTC	TRBD1	TRBJ1-2	NA	TRBV18
CASSVGSGWGAYGYTF	TGTGCCAGCAGCGTAGGTTCTGGTTGGGGGGCATATGGCTACACCTTC	NA	TRBJ1-2	NA	TRBV9
CASSLGTGLTEQFF	TGTGCCAGCAGCTTGGGGACAGGACTCACTGAGCAGTTCTTC	TRBD1	TRBJ2-1	NA	TRBV5-5
CASSAGGNGYF	TGTGCCAGCAGTGCAGGGGGGAACGGGTACTTC	NA	TRBJ2-7	NA	TRBV2
CASSLGWATNEKLFF	TGTGCCAGCAGCTTAGGATGGGCCACTAATGAAAAACTGTTTTTT	NA	TRBJ1-4	NA	TRBV11-2
CASTLPGDRYNEQFF	TGTGCCAGCACCCTGCCCGGGGATAGGTACAATGAGCAGTTCTTC	NA	TRBJ2-1	NA	TRBV7-2
CASSLQGGNTEAFF	TGTGCCAGCAGCTTACAGGGCGGGAACACTGAAGCTTTCTTT	NA	TRBJ1-1	NA	TRBV11-2
CASSQVGVWGNEQFF	TGCGCCAGCAGCCAAGTCGGGGTGTGGGGAAATGAGCAGTTCTTC	NA	TRBJ2-1	NA	TRBV4-3
CASSFQPEGTEAFF	TGTGCCAGCAGCTTCCAACCCGAAGGGACTGAAGCTTTCTTT	NA	TRBJ1-1	NA	TRBV11-1
CASSLPGAEAFF	TGCGCCAGCAGCCTTCCAGGGGCTGAAGCTTTCTTT	NA	TRBJ1-1	few	TRBV5-1
CASSPGLAGYNEQFF	TGTGCCAGCAGCCCAGGACTAGCGGGGTACAATGAGCAGTTCTTC	TRBD2	TRBJ2-1	NA	TRBV13
CASSLEGGGLSSYEQYF	TGTGCCAGCAGCTTGGAGGGCGGTGGCCTCTCCTCCTACGAGCAGTACTTC	NA	TRBJ2-7	NA	TRBV5-5
CASSEFERADSEAFF	TGTGCCAGCAGTGAATTTGAAAGGGCAGACTCTGAAGCTTTCTTT	NA	TRBJ1-1	once	TRBV25-1
CASSLDGPGLAAYNEQFF	TGTGCCAGCAGCCTAGACGGTCCGGGACTAGCGGCCTACAATGAGCAGTTCTTC	TRBD2	TRBJ2-1	NA	TRBV7-9
CASSLGLEGNEQFF	TGTGCCAGCAGCCTTGGACTAGAGGGGAATGAGCAGTTCTTC	TRBD2	TRBJ2-1	once	TRBV7-9
CASSLSGYGYTF	TGTGCCAGCAGTTTATCTGGATATGGCTACACCTTC	NA	TRBJ1-2	NA	TRBV27